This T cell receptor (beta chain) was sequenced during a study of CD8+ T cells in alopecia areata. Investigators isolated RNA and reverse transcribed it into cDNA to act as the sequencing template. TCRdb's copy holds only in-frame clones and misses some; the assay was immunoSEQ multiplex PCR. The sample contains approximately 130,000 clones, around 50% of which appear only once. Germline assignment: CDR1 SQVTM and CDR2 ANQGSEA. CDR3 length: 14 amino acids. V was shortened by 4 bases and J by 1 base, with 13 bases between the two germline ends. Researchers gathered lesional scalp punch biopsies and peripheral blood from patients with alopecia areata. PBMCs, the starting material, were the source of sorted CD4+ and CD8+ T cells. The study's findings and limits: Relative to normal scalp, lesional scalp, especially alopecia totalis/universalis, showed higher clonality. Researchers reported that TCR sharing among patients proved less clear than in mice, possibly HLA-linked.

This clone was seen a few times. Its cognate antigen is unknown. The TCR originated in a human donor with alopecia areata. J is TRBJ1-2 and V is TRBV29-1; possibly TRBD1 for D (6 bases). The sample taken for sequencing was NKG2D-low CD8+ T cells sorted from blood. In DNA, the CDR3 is TGCAGCGTTGTTCGGTCAGGGGATAACTATGGCTACACCTTC. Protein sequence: CSVVRSGDNYGYTF.